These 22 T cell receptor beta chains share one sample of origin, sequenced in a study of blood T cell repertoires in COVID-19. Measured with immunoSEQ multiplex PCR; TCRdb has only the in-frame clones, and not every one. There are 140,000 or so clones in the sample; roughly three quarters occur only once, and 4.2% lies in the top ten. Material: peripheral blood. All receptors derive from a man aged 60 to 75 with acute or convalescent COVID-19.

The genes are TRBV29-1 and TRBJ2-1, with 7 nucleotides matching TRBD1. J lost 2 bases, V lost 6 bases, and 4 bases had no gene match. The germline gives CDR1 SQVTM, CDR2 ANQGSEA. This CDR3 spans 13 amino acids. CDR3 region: CSVETGTYNEQFF. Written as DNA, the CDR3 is TGCAGCGTAGAGACAGGGACCTACAATGAGCAGTTCTTC.

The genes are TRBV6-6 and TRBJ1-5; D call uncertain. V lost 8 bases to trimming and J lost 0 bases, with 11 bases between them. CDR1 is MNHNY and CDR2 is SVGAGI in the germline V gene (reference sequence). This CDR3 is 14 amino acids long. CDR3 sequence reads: CASDDNYSNQPQHF. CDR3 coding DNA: TGTGCCAGCGACGATAACTATAGCAATCAGCCCCAGCATTTT.

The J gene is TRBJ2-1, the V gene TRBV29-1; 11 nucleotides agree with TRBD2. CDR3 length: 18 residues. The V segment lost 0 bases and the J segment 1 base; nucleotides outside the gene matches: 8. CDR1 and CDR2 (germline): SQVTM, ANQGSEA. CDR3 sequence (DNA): TGCAGCGTTGAAGATTTATTACGGACTAGCGGGTCCTACAATGAGCAGTTCTTC. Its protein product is CSVEDLLRTSGSYNEQFF.

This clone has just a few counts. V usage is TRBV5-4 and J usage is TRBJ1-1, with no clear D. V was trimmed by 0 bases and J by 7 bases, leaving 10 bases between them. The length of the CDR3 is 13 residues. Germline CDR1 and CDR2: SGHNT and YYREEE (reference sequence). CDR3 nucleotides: TGTGCCAGCAGCTTGGCCTTGGGCAGTGAAGCTTTCTTT. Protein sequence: CASSLALGSEAFF.

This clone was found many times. The chain's CDR3 is CASSLTGTAGSGYTF. CDR3 sequence (DNA): TGTGCCAGCAGTTTAACAGGTACCGCTGGGTCTGGCTACACCTTC. The rearrangement joins TRBV28 to TRBJ1-2, with a tentative D call TRBD1 (5 bases). V lost 2 bases, J lost 7 bases, and 17 bases lay in between. Germline CDR1 reads MDHEN; CDR2 reads SYDVKM. CDR3 size: 15 residues.

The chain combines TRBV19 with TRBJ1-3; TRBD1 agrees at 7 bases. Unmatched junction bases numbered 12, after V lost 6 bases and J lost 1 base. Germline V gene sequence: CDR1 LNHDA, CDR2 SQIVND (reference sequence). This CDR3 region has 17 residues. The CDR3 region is CASRGTVPHSSGNTIYF. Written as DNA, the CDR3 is TGTGCCAGTAGGGGGACAGTGCCCCACTCTTCTGGAAACACCATATATTTT.

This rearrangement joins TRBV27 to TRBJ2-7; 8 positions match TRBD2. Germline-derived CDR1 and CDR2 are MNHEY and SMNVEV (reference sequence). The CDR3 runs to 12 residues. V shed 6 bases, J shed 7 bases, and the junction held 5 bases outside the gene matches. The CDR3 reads CASSSGGKEQYF. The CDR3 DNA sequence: TGTGCCAGCAGCTCGGGAGGGAAAGAGCAGTACTTC.

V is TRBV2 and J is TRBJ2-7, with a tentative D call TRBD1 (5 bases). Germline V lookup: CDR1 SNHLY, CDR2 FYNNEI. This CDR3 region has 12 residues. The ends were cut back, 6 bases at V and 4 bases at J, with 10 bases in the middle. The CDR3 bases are TGTGCCAGCAGGCCTGACAGTTACGAGCAGTACTTC. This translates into CASRPDSYEQYF.

For the CDR3, the DNA is TGCAGCGTTGCGAAGGAGTACTATGGCTACACCTTC. Its protein product is CSVAKEYYGYTF. The genes are TRBV29-1 and TRBJ1-2; D call uncertain. The V end lost 4 bases, the J end lost 3 bases, and 9 bases lay between the germline ends. The germline V gene has CDR1 SQVTM and CDR2 ANQGSEA. The CDR3 runs to 12 residues.

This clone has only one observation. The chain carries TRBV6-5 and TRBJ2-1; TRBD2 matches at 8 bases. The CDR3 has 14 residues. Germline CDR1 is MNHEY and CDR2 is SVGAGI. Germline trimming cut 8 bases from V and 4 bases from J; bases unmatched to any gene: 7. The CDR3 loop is CASQRGTSYNEQFF. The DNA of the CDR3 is TGTGCCAGCCAGAGAGGGACTAGTTACAATGAGCAGTTCTTC.

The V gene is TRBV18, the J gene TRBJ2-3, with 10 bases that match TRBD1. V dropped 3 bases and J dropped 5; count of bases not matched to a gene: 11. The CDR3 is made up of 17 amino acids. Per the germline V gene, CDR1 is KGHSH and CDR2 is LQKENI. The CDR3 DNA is TGTGCCAGCTCACCCCCCAAGGGACAGGGGAGGAAAGATACGCAGTATTTT. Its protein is CASSPPKGQGRKDTQYF. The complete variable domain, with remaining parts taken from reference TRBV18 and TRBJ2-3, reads NAGVMQNPRHLVRRRGQEARLRCSPMKGHSHVYWYRQLPEEGLKFMVYLQKENIIDESGMPKERFSAEFPKEGPSILRIQQVVRGDSAAYFCASSPPKGQGRKDTQYFGPGTRLTVL.

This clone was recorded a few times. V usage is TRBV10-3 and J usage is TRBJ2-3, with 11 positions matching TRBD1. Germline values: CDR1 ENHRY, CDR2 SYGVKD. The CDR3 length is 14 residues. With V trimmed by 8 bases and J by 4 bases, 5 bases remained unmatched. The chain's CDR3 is CAIARTGGSDTQYF. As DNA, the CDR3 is TGTGCCATCGCACGGACAGGGGGCTCAGATACGCAGTATTTT.

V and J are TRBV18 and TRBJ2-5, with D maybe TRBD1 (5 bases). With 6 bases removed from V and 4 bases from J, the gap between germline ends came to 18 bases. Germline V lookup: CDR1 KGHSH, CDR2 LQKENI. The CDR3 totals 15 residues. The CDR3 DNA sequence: TGTGCCAGCTCCCCCGAAGGGGCGCGAGCAGAGACCCAGTACTTC. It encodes CASSPEGARAETQYF.

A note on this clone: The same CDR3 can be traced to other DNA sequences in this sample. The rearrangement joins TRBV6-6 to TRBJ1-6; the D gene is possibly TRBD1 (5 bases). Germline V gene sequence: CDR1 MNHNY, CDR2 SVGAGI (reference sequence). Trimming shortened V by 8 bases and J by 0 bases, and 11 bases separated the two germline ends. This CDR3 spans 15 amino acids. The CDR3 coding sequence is TGTGCCAGCCGGGGGGAAAGCTCCTATAATTCACCCCTCCACTTT. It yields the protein CASRGESSYNSPLHF.

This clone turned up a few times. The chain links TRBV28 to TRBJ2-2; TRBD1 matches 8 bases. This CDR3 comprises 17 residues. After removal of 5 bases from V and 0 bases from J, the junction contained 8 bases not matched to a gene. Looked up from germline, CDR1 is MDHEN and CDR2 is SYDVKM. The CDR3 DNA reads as TGTGCCAGCAGTCCAGGGACCAGGGGGCCGAACACCGGGGAGCTGTTTTTT. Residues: CASSPGTRGPNTGELFF.

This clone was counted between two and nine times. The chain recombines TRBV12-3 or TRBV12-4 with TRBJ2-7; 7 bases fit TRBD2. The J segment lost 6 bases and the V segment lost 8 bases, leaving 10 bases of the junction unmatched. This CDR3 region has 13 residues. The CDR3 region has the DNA TGTGCCAGCTATACCTCTTCGGGGGGCGAGCAGTACTTC. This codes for CASYTSSGGEQYF.

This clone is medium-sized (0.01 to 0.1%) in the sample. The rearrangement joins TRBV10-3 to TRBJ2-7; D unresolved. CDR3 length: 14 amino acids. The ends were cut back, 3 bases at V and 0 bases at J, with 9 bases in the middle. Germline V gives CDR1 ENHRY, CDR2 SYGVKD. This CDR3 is CAISEGRSSYEQYF. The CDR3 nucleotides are TGTGCCATCAGTGAAGGCCGGAGCTCCTACGAGCAGTACTTC.

The DNA for the CDR3 is TGTGCCAGTCGAGGACAGGCTGACTACGAGCAGTACTTC. It encodes CASRGQADYEQYF. The chain has TRBV19 and TRBJ2-7; TRBD1 aligns across 7 bases. From germline, CDR1 is LNHDA and CDR2 SQIVND (reference sequence). The CDR3 totals 13 residues. V trimming: 8 bases; J trimming: 3 bases; junction bases outside the gene matches: 7.

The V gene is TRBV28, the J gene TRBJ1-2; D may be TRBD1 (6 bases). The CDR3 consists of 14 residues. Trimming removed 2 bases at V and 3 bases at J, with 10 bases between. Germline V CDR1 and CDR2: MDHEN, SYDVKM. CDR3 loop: CASSLGQYHYGYTF. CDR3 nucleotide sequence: TGTGCCAGCAGTTTAGGACAGTACCACTATGGCTACACCTTC.

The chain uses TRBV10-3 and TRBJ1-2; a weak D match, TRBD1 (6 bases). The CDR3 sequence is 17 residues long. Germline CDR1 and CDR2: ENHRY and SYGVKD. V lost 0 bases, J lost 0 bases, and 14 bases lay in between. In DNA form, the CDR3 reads TGTGCCATCAGTGAGTCAATCGGACAGCCAGCTAACTATGGCTACACCTTC. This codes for CAISESIGQPANYGYTF.

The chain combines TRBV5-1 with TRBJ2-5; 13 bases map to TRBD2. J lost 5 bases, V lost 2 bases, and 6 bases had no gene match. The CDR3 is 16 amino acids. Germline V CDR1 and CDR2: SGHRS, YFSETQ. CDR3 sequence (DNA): TGCGCCAGCAGCTTCCGACTAGCGGGGGGAATGGAGACCCAGTACTTC. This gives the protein CASSFRLAGGMETQYF.

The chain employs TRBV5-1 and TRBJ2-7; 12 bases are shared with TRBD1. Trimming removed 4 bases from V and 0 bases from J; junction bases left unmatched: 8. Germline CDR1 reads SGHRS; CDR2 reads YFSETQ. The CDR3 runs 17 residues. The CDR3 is CASSMGQGAPDSYEQYF. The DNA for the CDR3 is TGCGCCAGCAGCATGGGACAGGGGGCCCCCGACTCCTACGAGCAGTACTTC.